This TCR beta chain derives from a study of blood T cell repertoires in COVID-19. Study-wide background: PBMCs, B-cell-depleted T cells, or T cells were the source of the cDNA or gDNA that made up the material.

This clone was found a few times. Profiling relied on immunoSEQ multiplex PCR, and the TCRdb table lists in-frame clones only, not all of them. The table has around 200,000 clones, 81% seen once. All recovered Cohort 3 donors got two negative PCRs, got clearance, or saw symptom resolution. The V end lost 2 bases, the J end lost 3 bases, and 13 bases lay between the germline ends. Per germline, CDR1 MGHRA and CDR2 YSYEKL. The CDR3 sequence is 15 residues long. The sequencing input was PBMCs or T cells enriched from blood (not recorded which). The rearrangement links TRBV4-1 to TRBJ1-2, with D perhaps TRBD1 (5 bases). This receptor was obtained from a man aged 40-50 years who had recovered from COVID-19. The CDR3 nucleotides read TGCGCCAGCAGCCAAAGGATTGGGGCAGACTATGGCTACACCTTC. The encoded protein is CASSQRIGADYGYTF.